These T cell receptor beta chains were read from a single sample in a study of early T cells in non-severe SARS-CoV-2 infection. TCRdb passed the 5' RACE reads through MiXCR, listing each CDR3 protein once. This sample has 75,000 or so distinct CDR3 sequences, with 9.5% to 12% found just once. Specimen: whole blood, collected at baseline. These TCRs come from an adult who was a healthcare worker with PCR-confirmed SARS-CoV-2 infection or an uninfected control (not recorded which). Each CDR3 is given with its conserved first and last residue. The order of the fields is D gene, clone size, V gene, J gene, CDR3 DNA, CDR3 protein. D genes are given only for firm matches. Not all rows give a size; the values are once, few, many and, for expanded clones, a class.

D gene: -
clone size: -
V gene: TRBV5-1
J gene: TRBJ2-7
CDR3 DNA: TGCGCCAGCAGCTATGGACGGACGGATACCTACGAGCAGTACTTC
CDR3 protein: CASSYGRTDTYEQYF

D gene: -
clone size: few
V gene: TRBV3-1
J gene: TRBJ1-1
CDR3 DNA: TGTGCCAGCAGCAACCGGGCCCCGAACACTGAAGCTTTCTTT
CDR3 protein: CASSNRAPNTEAFF

D gene: -
clone size: few
V gene: TRBV20-1
J gene: TRBJ2-1
CDR3 DNA: TGCAGTGCTAGAGATGGCGGGCGATTCGATGAGCAGTTCTTC
CDR3 protein: CSARDGGRFDEQFF

D gene: -
clone size: -
V gene: TRBV25-1
J gene: TRBJ1-1
CDR3 DNA: TGTGCCAGCAGATCGGACGCTAACACTGAAGCTTTCTTT
CDR3 protein: CASRSDANTEAFF

D gene: TRBD2
clone size: -
V gene: TRBV20-1
J gene: TRBJ2-7
CDR3 DNA: TGCAGTGCTACGGGACTAGGTCGTGATGAGCAGTACTTC
CDR3 protein: CSATGLGRDEQYF

D gene: -
clone size: many
V gene: TRBV29-1
J gene: TRBJ1-1
CDR3 DNA: TGCAGCGCTGAATACCCAGCTTTCTTT
CDR3 protein: CSAEYPAFF

D gene: TRBD1
clone size: few
V gene: TRBV11-2
J gene: TRBJ2-7
CDR3 DNA: TGTGCCAGCAGCCGGCGGACAGGGGGCGCGTACGAGCAGTACTTC
CDR3 protein: CASSRRTGGAYEQYF

D gene: TRBD2
clone size: many
V gene: TRBV3-1
J gene: TRBJ2-1
CDR3 DNA: TGTGCCAGCAGCCCTACTAGCGACTCCTACAATGAGCAGTTCTTC
CDR3 protein: CASSPTSDSYNEQFF

D gene: -
clone size: -
V gene: TRBV7-9
J gene: TRBJ2-7
CDR3 DNA: TGTGCCAGCAGCTTAATACAGGGCGGCGAGCAGTACTTC
CDR3 protein: CASSLIQGGEQYF

D gene: -
clone size: few
V gene: TRBV3-1
J gene: TRBJ2-1
CDR3 DNA: TGTGCCAGCAGCCTGAGCGGAAACAATGAGCAGTTCTTC
CDR3 protein: CASSLSGNNEQFF

D gene: -
clone size: -
V gene: TRBV29-1
J gene: TRBJ2-6
CDR3 DNA: TGCAGCGTCGGAAGCGTCGCTGGGGCCAACGTCCTGACTTTC
CDR3 protein: CSVGSVAGANVLTF

D gene: -
clone size: few
V gene: TRBV20-1
J gene: TRBJ2-3
CDR3 DNA: TGCAGTGCCCCTAAAATAGATACGCAGTATTTT
CDR3 protein: CSAPKIDTQYF

D gene: TRBD1
clone size: few
V gene: TRBV6-6
J gene: TRBJ2-6
CDR3 DNA: TGTGCCAGCAGTTACCGGACAGGGGAACCTGGGGCCAACGTCCTGACTTTC
CDR3 protein: CASSYRTGEPGANVLTF

D gene: TRBD2
clone size: few
V gene: TRBV9
J gene: TRBJ2-1
CDR3 DNA: TGTGCCAGCAGCGTGGGAGCGGGGAGCTCCTACAATGAGCAGTTCTTC
CDR3 protein: CASSVGAGSSYNEQFF

D gene: -
clone size: many
V gene: TRBV7-2
J gene: TRBJ1-1
CDR3 DNA: TGTGCCAGCAGCTTAGTAGTCTGGGGACTGAACACTGAAGCTTTCTTT
CDR3 protein: CASSLVVWGLNTEAFF

D gene: -
clone size: -
V gene: TRBV29-1
J gene: TRBJ2-5
CDR3 DNA: TGCAGCGCATCTAGAGGACAGAGACAAGAGACCCAGTACTTC
CDR3 protein: CSASRGQRQETQYF

D gene: -
clone size: few
V gene: TRBV11-2
J gene: TRBJ2-7
CDR3 DNA: TGTGCCAGCAGCTTAGCTAGCGTCGAGCAGTACTTC
CDR3 protein: CASSLASVEQYF

D gene: -
clone size: many
V gene: TRBV29-1
J gene: TRBJ2-3
CDR3 DNA: TGCAGCGTTGCAGCAACAGATACGCAGTATTTT
CDR3 protein: CSVAATDTQYF

D gene: TRBD2
clone size: few
V gene: TRBV6-1
J gene: TRBJ2-7
CDR3 DNA: TGTGCCAGCAGTCCGGGACTAGCATCCTACGAGCAGTACTTC
CDR3 protein: CASSPGLASYEQYF

D gene: -
clone size: -
V gene: TRBV29-1
J gene: TRBJ2-2
CDR3 DNA: TGCAGCGTCGACACCGGGGAGCTGTTTTTT
CDR3 protein: CSVDTGELFF

D gene: -
clone size: many
V gene: TRBV5-1
J gene: TRBJ2-7
CDR3 DNA: TGCGCCAGGGACGTCAGGACCTCCTACGAGCAGTACTTC
CDR3 protein: CARDVRTSYEQYF

D gene: -
clone size: many
V gene: TRBV29-1
J gene: TRBJ2-4
CDR3 DNA: TGCAGCGTTTCCTTAAGGCTAGCCAAAAACATTCAGTACTTC
CDR3 protein: CSVSLRLAKNIQYF

D gene: -
clone size: -
V gene: TRBV5-6
J gene: TRBJ1-1
CDR3 DNA: TGTGCCAGCAGCGGAATAACAGGGCTTTTCACTGAAGCTTTCTTT
CDR3 protein: CASSGITGLFTEAFF

D gene: TRBD1
clone size: few
V gene: TRBV7-9
J gene: TRBJ1-1
CDR3 DNA: TGTGCCAGCAGCTTAGTAGGACAGGGATTGAACACTGAAGCTTTCTTT
CDR3 protein: CASSLVGQGLNTEAFF

D gene: -
clone size: many
V gene: TRBV7-2
J gene: TRBJ1-5
CDR3 DNA: TGTGCCAGCAGCTTGGGGACGCGGGAAAGTCAGCCCCAGCATTTT
CDR3 protein: CASSLGTRESQPQHF

D gene: TRBD1
clone size: many
V gene: TRBV25-1
J gene: TRBJ1-6
CDR3 DNA: TGTGCCAGCAGTGGCCTACAGGGGATCAGTTCACCCCTCCACTTT
CDR3 protein: CASSGLQGISSPLHF

D gene: -
clone size: few
V gene: TRBV2
J gene: TRBJ2-2
CDR3 DNA: TGTGCCAGCAGTGCGAGTTTGTACAGGGCGAACACCGGGGAGCTGTTTTTT
CDR3 protein: CASSASLYRANTGELFF

D gene: TRBD1
clone size: few
V gene: TRBV7-9
J gene: TRBJ2-7
CDR3 DNA: TGTGCCAGCAGCCTCGGGACAGGGAGCCTGGAGCAGTACTTC
CDR3 protein: CASSLGTGSLEQYF

D gene: -
clone size: -
V gene: TRBV4-3
J gene: TRBJ2-3
CDR3 DNA: TGCGCCAGCGACCGGCAGTACACAGATACGCAGTATTTT
CDR3 protein: CASDRQYTDTQYF

D gene: -
clone size: few
V gene: TRBV6-6
J gene: TRBJ1-1
CDR3 DNA: TGTGCCAGCAGCGGGACTAGTTTTATTGGCACTGAAGCTTTCTTT
CDR3 protein: CASSGTSFIGTEAFF

D gene: -
clone size: many
V gene: TRBV7-9
J gene: TRBJ2-1
CDR3 DNA: TGTGCCAGCAGCTTAAATAATGAGCAGTTCTTC
CDR3 protein: CASSLNNEQFF

D gene: -
clone size: -
V gene: TRBV5-4
J gene: TRBJ1-2
CDR3 DNA: TGTGCCAGCAGCCCTGGACTGATTGGCTACACCTTC
CDR3 protein: CASSPGLIGYTF

D gene: -
clone size: -
V gene: TRBV11-1
J gene: TRBJ2-3
CDR3 DNA: TGTGCCAGCAGCTTAGCGGGTCAGGGGGGAGATACGCAGTATTTT
CDR3 protein: CASSLAGQGGDTQYF

D gene: TRBD2
clone size: many
V gene: TRBV6-1
J gene: TRBJ2-1
CDR3 DNA: TGTGCCAGCAGTGATTTACGGGGGGTCTACAATGAGCAGTTCTTC
CDR3 protein: CASSDLRGVYNEQFF

D gene: TRBD2
clone size: -
V gene: TRBV9
J gene: TRBJ2-1
CDR3 DNA: TGTGCCAGCAGCGTTAGCGGGAGTATCGACAATGAGCAGTTCTTC
CDR3 protein: CASSVSGSIDNEQFF

D gene: -
clone size: few
V gene: TRBV15
J gene: TRBJ1-4
CDR3 DNA: TGTGCCACCAGCAGAGACAGGGCGAGTGAAAAACTGTTTTTT
CDR3 protein: CATSRDRASEKLFF

D gene: TRBD2
clone size: many
V gene: TRBV2
J gene: TRBJ2-3
CDR3 DNA: TGTGCCAGCATGACTAGCGGGAGGAGTGGCACAGATACGCAGTATTTT
CDR3 protein: CASMTSGRSGTDTQYF

D gene: -
clone size: -
V gene: TRBV5-1
J gene: TRBJ2-3
CDR3 DNA: TGCGCCAGCAGCTTCTCTAGTCAAGCAGATACGCAGTATTTT
CDR3 protein: CASSFSSQADTQYF

D gene: TRBD1
clone size: -
V gene: TRBV5-1
J gene: TRBJ1-4
CDR3 DNA: TGCGCCAGCTCCTTGGGACAGTATAATGAAAAACTGTTTTTT
CDR3 protein: CASSLGQYNEKLFF

D gene: -
clone size: few
V gene: TRBV20-1
J gene: TRBJ2-5
CDR3 DNA: TGCAGTGCACAGGACAGCCCCCAAGAGACCCAGTACTTC
CDR3 protein: CSAQDSPQETQYF

D gene: -
clone size: -
V gene: TRBV29-1
J gene: TRBJ2-1
CDR3 DNA: TGCAGCGTTTCAGGGGACTCCTACAATGAGCAGTTCTTC
CDR3 protein: CSVSGDSYNEQFF

D gene: TRBD2
clone size: -
V gene: TRBV7-9
J gene: TRBJ2-1
CDR3 DNA: TGTGCCAGCAGGGTAGCGGGCTACAATGAGCAGTTCTTC
CDR3 protein: CASRVAGYNEQFF